The present T cell receptor (beta chain) was sequenced within a study of neurological immune-mediated disorders. TCRdb reprocessed the 5' RACE reads with MiXCR, giving one entry per CDR3 protein. Of 30,000 or so distinct CDR3 sequences in the sample, about 14% were seen once. As to this clonotype: A junction boundary mismatches the germline segment, possibly from a read error.

CDR3 length equals 12 residues. Germline V gene data show CDR1 as MDHEN and CDR2 as SYDVKM. Time point meaning: technical triplicate 2. The sequence came from a female donor with HTLV-1-associated myelopathy (HAM/TSP). Sequenced: CD4+ T cells from blood. The chain has TRBV28 and TRBJ1-1; D is undetermined. The CDR3 region has the DNA TGTGTCAGCAGTGCCCTATCCACTGAAGCTTTCTTT. It yields the protein CVSSALSTEAFF.